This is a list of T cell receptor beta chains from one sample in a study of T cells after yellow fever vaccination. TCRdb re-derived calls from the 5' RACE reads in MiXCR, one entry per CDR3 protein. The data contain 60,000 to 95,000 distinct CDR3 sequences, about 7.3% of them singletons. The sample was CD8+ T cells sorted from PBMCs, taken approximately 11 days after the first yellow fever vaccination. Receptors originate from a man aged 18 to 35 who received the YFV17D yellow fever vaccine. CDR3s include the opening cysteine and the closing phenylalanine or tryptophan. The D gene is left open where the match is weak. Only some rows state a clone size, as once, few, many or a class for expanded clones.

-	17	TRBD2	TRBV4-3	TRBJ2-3	TGCGCCAGCAGTATGTCTAGCGGGGGGCCTGGCACAGATACGCAGTATTTT	CASSMSSGGPGTDTQYF
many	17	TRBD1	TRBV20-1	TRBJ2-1	TGCAGTGCTAGACCCTCGGGACAGAAAGCTGTCGGCAATGAGCAGTTCTTC	CSARPSGQKAVGNEQFF
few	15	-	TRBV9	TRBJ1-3	TGTGCCAGCAGCCCGGCCCGCAACTCTGGAAACACCATATATTTT	CASSPARNSGNTIYF
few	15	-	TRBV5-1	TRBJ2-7	TGCGCCAGCAGCTTGGCACGGTTGCCCATCTCCGAGCAGTACTTC	CASSLARLPISEQYF
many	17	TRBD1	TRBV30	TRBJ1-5	TGTGCCTGGAGCCGCGGGACAGGGGGATATAGCAATCAGCCCCAGCATTTT	CAWSRGTGGYSNQPQHF
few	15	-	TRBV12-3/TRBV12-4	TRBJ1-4	TGTGCCAGCAGTTCCGTAAGGGGGGGAAGTGAAAAACTGTTTTTT	CASSSVRGGSEKLFF
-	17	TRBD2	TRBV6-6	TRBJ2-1	TGTGCCAGCAGTTACCTATCCCCGGGGGGGCCGAACAATGAGCAGTTCTTC	CASSYLSPGGPNNEQFF
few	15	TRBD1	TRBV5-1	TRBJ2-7	TGCGCCAGCAGCCGAAACGGACAGGGAAACTACGAGCAGTACTTC	CASSRNGQGNYEQYF
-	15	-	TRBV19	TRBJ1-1	TGTGCCAGTAGTACCTACGGGGGCGGAGCAACTGAAGCTTTCTTT	CASSTYGGGATEAFF
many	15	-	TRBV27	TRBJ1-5	TGTGCCAGCAGTGGGGGGACGGTTAGCAATCAGCCCCAGCATTTT	CASSGGTVSNQPQHF
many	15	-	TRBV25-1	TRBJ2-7	TGTGCCAGCAGTGTAAGATCCGACCTCCCCTACGAGCAGTACTTC	CASSVRSDLPYEQYF
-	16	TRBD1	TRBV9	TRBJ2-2	TGTGCCAGCAGCGCCCGGGACAGGGGGCTTTCCGGGGAGCTGTTTTTT	CASSARDRGLSGELFF
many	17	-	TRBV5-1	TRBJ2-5	TGCGCCAGCAGCTTGGCCCTTCCGACACGTTACCAAGAGACCCAGTACTTC	CASSLALPTRYQETQYF
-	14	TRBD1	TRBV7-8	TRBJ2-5	TGTGCCAGCAGCTCTACAGGGGGCGCTGAGACCCAGTACTTC	CASSSTGGAETQYF
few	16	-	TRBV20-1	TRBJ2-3	TGCAGTGCTAGACCGGACAGCCGTGCTAGCACAGATACGCAGTATTTT	CSARPDSRASTDTQYF
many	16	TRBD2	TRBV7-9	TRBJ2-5	TGTGCCAGCAGCCTTCCTAGCGGGGGGATAAGAGAGACCCAGTACTTC	CASSLPSGGIRETQYF
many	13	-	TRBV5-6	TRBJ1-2	TGTGCCAGCAGCTCGGATGGGGGCTATGGCTACACCTTC	CASSSDGGYGYTF
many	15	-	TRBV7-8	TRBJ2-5	TGTGCCAGCAGCCGTCCCGGGACGGGGCCAGAGACCCAGTACTTC	CASSRPGTGPETQYF
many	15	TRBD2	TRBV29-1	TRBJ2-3	TGCAGCGTTGTTTCGACTAGCGGGCGTCCAGATACGCAGTATTTT	CSVVSTSGRPDTQYF
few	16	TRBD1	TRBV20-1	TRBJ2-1	TGCAGTGCTAACACCGTACAGGGGAGCTCCTACAATGAGCAGTTCTTC	CSANTVQGSSYNEQFF
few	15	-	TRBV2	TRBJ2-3	TGTGCCAGCAGTGAAGCGCTTCCGTTTTCTGATACGCAGTATTTT	CASSEALPFSDTQYF
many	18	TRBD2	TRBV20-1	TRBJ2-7	TGCAGTGCTAGAGCCCTGGGACTAGCGGGAGGCGAGTCTTACGAGCAGTACTTC	CSARALGLAGGESYEQYF
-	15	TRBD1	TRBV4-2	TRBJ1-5	TGTGCCAGCAGCCAGGTTGGACAGGGCAATCAGCCCCAGCATTTT	CASSQVGQGNQPQHF